These 16 T cell receptor beta chains came from one sample sequenced in a study of blood T cell repertoires in COVID-19. Sequenced by immunoSEQ multiplex PCR; TCRdb stores in-frame clones only, minus some. Altogether 200,000 to 250,000 clones are present, around 80% being singletons, with the ten largest covering less than 6%. The sequenced sample consisted of peripheral blood. The receptors were sampled from a woman aged 70 to 79 with acute or convalescent COVID-19.

The chain recombines TRBV21-1 with TRBJ2-1; the table names TRBD2, a call not compared with the DNA. TRBV21-1 is recorded as a pseudogene. This CDR3 comprises 15 residues. The CDR3, as DNA: TGTGCCAGCAGCAATGCGCGGGGCTCCTACAATGAGCAGTTCTTC. It translates to CASSNARGSYNEQFF.

This chain connects TRBV2 to TRBJ2-5, with a possible D match to TRBD1 (5 bases). This CDR3 is built from 15 residues. Germline V gene lookup returns CDR1 SNHLY and CDR2 FYNNEI. Deletions cut 7 bases from V and 0 bases from J, with 15 bases between. CDR3 nucleotide sequence: TGTGCCAGCAAACAGGACCTACCTTACCAAGAGACCCAGTACTTC. Its translation is CASKQDLPYQETQYF.

The CDR3 nucleotides read TGTGCCACCAGTGATACACTAGGGCTAGCGGGAGGTACTGGGGCCAACGTCCTGACTTTC. It yields the protein CATSDTLGLAGGTGANVLTF. This chain uses TRBV24-1 with TRBJ2-6, with TRBD2 matching 11 bases. The CDR3 is made up of 20 amino acids. The V segment lost 3 bases and the J segment 2 bases; nucleotides outside the gene matches: 11. CDR1 is KGHDR, CDR2 SFDVKD, per germline.

The chain couples TRBV28 to TRBJ1-4; D uncertain. Germline CDR1 reads MDHEN; CDR2 reads SYDVKM. V lost 7 bases and J lost 0, with 9 bases in between. CDR3 length equals 14 residues. For the CDR3, the DNA is TGTGCCAGCACCGACTTTGCAACTAATGAAAAACTGTTTTTT. Encoded protein: CASTDFATNEKLFF.

The V call is TRBV6-5, the J call TRBJ2-3; tentatively, D is TRBD2 (7 bases). Per the germline V gene, CDR1 is MNHEY and CDR2 is SVGAGI. Trimming stripped 2 bases from V and 3 bases from J, with 12 bases between. The CDR3 is made up of 15 amino acids. CDR3: CASSYDGGQTDTQYF. CDR3 in DNA: TGTGCCAGCAGTTACGACGGGGGGCAAACAGATACGCAGTATTTT.

There are a few counts of this clone. This sequence joins TRBV5-1 and TRBJ2-5; D is unclear. Per the germline V gene, CDR1 is SGHRS and CDR2 is YFSETQ. The CDR3 is 13 residues long. Trimming left V 1 base short and J 5 bases short, with 9 bases between. The CDR3 DNA reads as TGCGCCAGCAGCTTGCGGTCAATGGAGACCCAGTACTTC. Translated, it gives CASSLRSMETQYF.

The chain is built from TRBV18 and TRBJ2-7; perhaps TRBD2 as D (5 bases). CDR1 KGHSH and CDR2 LQKENI come from the germline V gene. Trimming pared 5 bases from V and 2 bases from J, leaving 13 bases between. The CDR3 contains 14 residues. This chain's CDR3 is CASSTNPGTYEQYF. Written as DNA, the CDR3 is TGTGCCAGCTCAACGAATCCGGGAACCTACGAGCAGTACTTC.

The chain couples TRBV6-6 to TRBJ2-2; D is perhaps TRBD2 (5 bases). Trimming left V 2 bases short and J 4 bases short, with 11 bases between. Germline CDR1 is MNHNY and CDR2 is SVGAGI (reference sequence). This CDR3 is built from 15 residues. The DNA of the CDR3 is TGTGCCAGCAGTTACCGAGGGCCGGGCACCGGGGAGCTGTTTTTT. It codes for CASSYRGPGTGELFF.

V and J are TRBV30 and TRBJ1-5; D call uncertain. Between the trimmed V and J ends, which lost 5 bases and 1 base, there was a span of 9 bases. The CDR3 consists of 13 residues. Looked up from germline, CDR1 is GTSNPN and CDR2 is SVGIG (reference sequence). For the CDR3, the DNA is TGTGCCTGGGGGAGGGAGAGCAATCAGCCCCAGCATTTT. This translates into CAWGRESNQPQHF.

The J gene is TRBJ2-1, the V gene TRBV3-1 (or the pseudogene TRBV3-2); D is unclear. Germline V lookup: CDR1 LGHDT, CDR2 YNNKEL (reference sequence). The CDR3 runs to 14 residues. V dropped 4 bases and J dropped 4 bases, with 11 bases sitting between them. This CDR3 reads CASSRPTGYNEQFF. CDR3 nucleotides: TGTGCCAGCAGCCGTCCGACGGGTTACAATGAGCAGTTCTTC.

This chain connects TRBV7-9 to TRBJ2-7, with D possibly matching TRBD2 (5 bases). The CDR3 has 13 amino acids. Germline CDR1 is SEHNR and CDR2 is FQNEAQ (reference sequence). The V end lost 2 bases, the J end lost 3 bases, and 8 bases lay between the germline ends. The CDR3 sequence is CASSLSGDYEQYF. CDR3 nucleotides: TGTGCCAGCAGCTTAAGCGGTGACTACGAGCAGTACTTC.

This clone showed up just a few times. V is TRBV28 and J is TRBJ2-5, with TRBD2 matching over 12 bases. J gave up 8 bases and V 6 bases, and 10 bases lay outside the gene matches. In germline, CDR1 is MDHEN, CDR2 SYDVKM. This CDR3 spans 15 amino acids. CDR3 sequence reads: CASSPSGRAKRTQYF. The CDR3 nucleotides are TGTGCCAGCAGCCCTAGCGGGAGGGCTAAGAGAACCCAGTACTTC.

The sample holds a few counts of this clone. This CDR3 is CASTRLAGGTSYEQYF. DNA of the CDR3: TGTGCCAGCACTCGACTAGCGGGAGGGACCTCCTACGAGCAGTACTTC. The gene calls are TRBV2 and TRBJ2-7, with 14 nucleotides matching TRBD2. J gave up 0 bases and V 7 bases, and 5 bases lay outside the gene matches. The CDR3 totals 16 residues. The germline V gene has CDR1 SNHLY and CDR2 FYNNEI.

As for this clone: The sample has other DNA sequences that encode this CDR3 too. The rearrangement uses TRBV18 and TRBJ2-2; TRBD2 agrees at 10 bases. J gave up 1 base and V 3 bases, and 2 bases lay outside the gene matches. CDR1 KGHSH and CDR2 LQKENI come from the germline V gene. This CDR3 spans 16 amino acids. The CDR3 loop reads CASSPRTSGNTGELFF. As DNA, the CDR3 is TGTGCCAGCTCACCGAGGACTAGCGGGAACACCGGGGAGCTGTTTTTT.

This chain joins TRBV7-8 and TRBJ2-7; 9 bases align to TRBD1. Trimming removed 2 bases from V and 2 bases from J; junction bases left unmatched: 1. The CDR3 runs 14 residues. Germline-derived CDR1 and CDR2 are SGHVS and FQNEAQ. CDR3 DNA: TGTGCCAGCAGCTTAAGGGACAGGGCCTACGAGCAGTACTTC. Amino acids: CASSLRDRAYEQYF. Together with reference TRBV7-8 and TRBJ2-7, the CDR3 gives the full variable domain: GAGVSQSPRYKVAKRGQDVALRCDPISGHVSLFWYQQALGQGPEFLTYFQNEAQLDKSGLPSDRFFAERPEGSVSTLKIQRTQQEDSAVYLCASSLRDRAYEQYFGPGTRLTVT.

V gene TRBV29-1 combines with J gene TRBJ2-4; weak D call: TRBD2 (6 bases). V lost 4 bases, J lost 2 bases, and 15 bases lay in between. In germline, CDR1 is SQVTM, CDR2 ANQGSEA. The CDR3 covers 15 residues. The CDR3 reads CSVGERDFSKNIQYF. The CDR3 DNA reads as TGCAGCGTTGGGGAGAGGGACTTTTCCAAAAACATTCAGTACTTC. The whole variable domain, remainder taken from reference TRBV29-1 and TRBJ2-4, is SAVISQKPSRDICQRGTSLTIQCQVDSQVTMMFWYRQQPGQSLTLIATANQGSEATYESGFVIDKFPISRPNLTFSTLTVSNMSPEDSSIYLCSVGERDFSKNIQYFGAGTRLSVL.